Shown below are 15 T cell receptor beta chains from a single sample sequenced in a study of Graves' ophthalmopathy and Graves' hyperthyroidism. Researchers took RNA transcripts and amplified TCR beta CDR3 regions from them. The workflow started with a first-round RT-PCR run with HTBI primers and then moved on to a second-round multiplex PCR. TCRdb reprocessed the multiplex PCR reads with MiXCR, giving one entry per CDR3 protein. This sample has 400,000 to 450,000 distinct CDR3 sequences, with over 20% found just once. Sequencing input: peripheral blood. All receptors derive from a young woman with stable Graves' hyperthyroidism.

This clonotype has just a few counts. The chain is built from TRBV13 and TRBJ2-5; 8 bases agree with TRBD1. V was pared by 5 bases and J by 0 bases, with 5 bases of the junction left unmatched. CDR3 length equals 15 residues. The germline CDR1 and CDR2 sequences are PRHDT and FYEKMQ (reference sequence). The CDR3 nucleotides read TGTGCCAGCAGCGGACAGGGACTTAACCAAGAGACCCAGTACTTC. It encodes CASSGQGLNQETQYF.

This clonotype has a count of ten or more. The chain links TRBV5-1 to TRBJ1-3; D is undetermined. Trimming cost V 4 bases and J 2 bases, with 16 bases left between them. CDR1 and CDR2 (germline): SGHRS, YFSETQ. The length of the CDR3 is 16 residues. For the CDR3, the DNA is TGCGCCAGCAGCCTCGGTTCAGCTCTCGCTGGAAACACCATATATTTT. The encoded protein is CASSLGSALAGNTIYF.

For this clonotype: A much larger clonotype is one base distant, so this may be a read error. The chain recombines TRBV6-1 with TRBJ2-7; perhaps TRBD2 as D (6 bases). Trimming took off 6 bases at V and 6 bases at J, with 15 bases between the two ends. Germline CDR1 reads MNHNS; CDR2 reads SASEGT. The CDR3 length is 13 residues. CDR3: CASSPRLASEQYF. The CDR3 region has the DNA TGTGCCAGCAGCCCCCGGCTAGCGTCCGAGCAGTACTTC.

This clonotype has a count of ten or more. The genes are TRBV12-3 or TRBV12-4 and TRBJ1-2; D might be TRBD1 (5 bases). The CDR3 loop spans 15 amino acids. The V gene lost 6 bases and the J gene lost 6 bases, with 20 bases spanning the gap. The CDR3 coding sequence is TGTGCCAGCAGCCAAACCCGCGACAGCATCAATGGCTACACCTTC. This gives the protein CASSQTRDSINGYTF.

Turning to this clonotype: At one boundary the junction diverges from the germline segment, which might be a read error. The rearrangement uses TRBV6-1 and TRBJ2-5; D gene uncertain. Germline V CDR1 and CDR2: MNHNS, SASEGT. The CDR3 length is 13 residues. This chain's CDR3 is CASSPLSYETKYF. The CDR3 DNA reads TGTGCCAGCAGTCCCCTATCTTACGAGACCAAGTACTTC.

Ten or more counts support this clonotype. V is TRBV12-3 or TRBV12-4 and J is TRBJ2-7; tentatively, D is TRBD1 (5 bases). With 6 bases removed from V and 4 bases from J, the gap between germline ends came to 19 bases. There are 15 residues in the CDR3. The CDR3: CASSAIGQGRYEQYF. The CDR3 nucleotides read TGTGCCAGCAGCGCTATCGGGCAGGGCCGGTACGAGCAGTACTTC.

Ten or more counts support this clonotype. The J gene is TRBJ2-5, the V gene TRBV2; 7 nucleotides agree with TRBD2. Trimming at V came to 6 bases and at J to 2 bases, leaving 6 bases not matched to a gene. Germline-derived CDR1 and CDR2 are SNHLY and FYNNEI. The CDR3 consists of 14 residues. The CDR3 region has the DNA TGTGCCAGCAGGGATACTAGCGTGCAAGAGACCCAGTACTTC. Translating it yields CASRDTSVQETQYF.

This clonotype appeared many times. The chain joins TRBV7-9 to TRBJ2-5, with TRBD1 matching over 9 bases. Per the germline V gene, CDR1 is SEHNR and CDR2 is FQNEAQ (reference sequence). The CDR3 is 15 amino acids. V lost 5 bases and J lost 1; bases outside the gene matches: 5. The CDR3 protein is CASSPNRGPQETQYF. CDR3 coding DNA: TGTGCCAGCAGCCCGAACAGGGGGCCCCAAGAGACCCAGTACTTC.

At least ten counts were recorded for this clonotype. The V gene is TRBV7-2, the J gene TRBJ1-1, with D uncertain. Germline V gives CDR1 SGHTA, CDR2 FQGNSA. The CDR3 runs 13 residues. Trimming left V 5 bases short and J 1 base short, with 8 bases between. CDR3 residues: CASSQPSNTEAFF. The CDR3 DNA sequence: TGTGCCAGCAGCCAACCGTCGAACACTGAAGCTTTCTTT.

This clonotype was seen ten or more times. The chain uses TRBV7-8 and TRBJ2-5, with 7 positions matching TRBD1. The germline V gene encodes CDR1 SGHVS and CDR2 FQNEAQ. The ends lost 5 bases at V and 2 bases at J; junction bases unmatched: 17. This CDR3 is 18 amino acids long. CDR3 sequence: CASSQFSYRGKYQETQYF. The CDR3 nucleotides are TGTGCCAGCAGCCAATTTTCCTACAGGGGAAAATATCAAGAGACCCAGTACTTC.

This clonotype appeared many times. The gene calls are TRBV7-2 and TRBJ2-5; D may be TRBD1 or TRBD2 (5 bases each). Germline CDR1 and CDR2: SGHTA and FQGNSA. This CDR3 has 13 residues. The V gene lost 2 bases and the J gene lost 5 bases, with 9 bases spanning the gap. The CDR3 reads CASSLFEGETQYF. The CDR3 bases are TGTGCCAGCAGCTTATTCGAGGGGGAGACCCAGTACTTC. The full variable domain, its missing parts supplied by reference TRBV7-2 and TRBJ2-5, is GAGVSQSPSNKVTEKGKDVELRCDPISGHTALYWYRQSLGQGLEFLIYFQGNSAPDKSGLPSDRFSAERTGGSVSTLTIQRTQQEDSAVYLCASSLFEGETQYFGPGTRLLVL.

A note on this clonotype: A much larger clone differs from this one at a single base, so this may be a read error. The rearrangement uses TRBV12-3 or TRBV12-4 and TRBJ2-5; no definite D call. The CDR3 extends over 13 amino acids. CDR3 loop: CASRSGYHETQYF. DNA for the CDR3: TGTGCCAGCAGGTCCGGGTACCATGAGACCCAGTACTTC.

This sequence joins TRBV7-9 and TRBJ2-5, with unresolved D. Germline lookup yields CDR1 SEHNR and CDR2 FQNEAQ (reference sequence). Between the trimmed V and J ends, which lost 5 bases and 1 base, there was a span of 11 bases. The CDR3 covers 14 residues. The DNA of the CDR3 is TGTGCCAGCAGCCCCACCCCCCGCCAAGAGACCCAGTACTTC. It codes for CASSPTPRQETQYF.

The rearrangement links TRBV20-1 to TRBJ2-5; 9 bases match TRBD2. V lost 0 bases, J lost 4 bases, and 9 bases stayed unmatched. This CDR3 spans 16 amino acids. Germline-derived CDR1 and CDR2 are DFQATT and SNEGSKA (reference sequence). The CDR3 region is CSARDLGGGDGETQYF. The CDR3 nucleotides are TGCAGTGCTAGAGATCTCGGCGGGGGGGATGGAGAGACCCAGTACTTC.

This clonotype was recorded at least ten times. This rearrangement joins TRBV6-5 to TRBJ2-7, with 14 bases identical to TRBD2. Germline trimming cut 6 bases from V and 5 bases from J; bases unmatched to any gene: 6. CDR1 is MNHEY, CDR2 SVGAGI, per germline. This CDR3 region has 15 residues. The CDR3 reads CASRRPGLAGDEQYF. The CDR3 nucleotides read TGTGCCAGCAGGCGACCGGGACTAGCGGGAGACGAGCAGTACTTC.